The 21 T cell receptor beta chains given below trace back to one sample, sequenced in a study of blood T cell repertoires in COVID-19. Data came from immunoSEQ multiplex PCR; TCRdb stores just in-frame clones and leaves some out. Of some 170,000 clones in the sample, over 80% are singletons; the top ten hold approximately 1.4%. Sequenced input: peripheral blood. The receptor source for this set is a woman in her forties or fifties with acute or convalescent COVID-19.

Many counts were recorded for this clone. V is TRBV7-9 and J is TRBJ1-1, with 7 nucleotides matching TRBD1. The CDR3 spans 15 residues. Germline lookup yields CDR1 SEHNR and CDR2 FQNEAQ (reference sequence). Unmatched junction bases numbered 10, after V lost 3 bases and J lost 6 bases. Here the CDR3 reads CASSLQGQVGAEAFF. Here the CDR3 DNA reads TGTGCCAGCAGCTTGCAAGGACAGGTGGGAGCTGAAGCTTTCTTT.

V gene TRBV12-3 or TRBV12-4 combines with J gene TRBJ1-2; D is undetermined. The CDR3 extends over 13 amino acids. The germline V and J ends were trimmed by 6 bases and 4 bases, with 12 bases remaining between them. DNA for the CDR3: TGTGCCAGCAGGATGACTGCAATCTATGGCTACACCTTC. Residues: CASRMTAIYGYTF.

A single count supports this clone. V usage is TRBV5-5 and J usage is TRBJ2-1, with a possible D match to TRBD1 (5 bases). V lost 0 bases to trimming and J lost 6 bases, with 10 bases between them. Germline lookup yields CDR1 SGHKS and CDR2 YYEKEE (reference sequence). The CDR3 loop spans 14 amino acids. The chain's CDR3 is CASSLARVGNEQFF. CDR3 nucleotides: TGTGCCAGCAGCTTGGCCAGGGTAGGCAATGAGCAGTTCTTC.

This clone occurred a few times. The V gene is TRBV18, the J gene TRBJ1-1; a possible D gene is TRBD1 (5 bases). Germline CDR1 is KGHSH and CDR2 is LQKENI. This CDR3 contains 15 residues. V shed 1 base and J shed 4 bases, with 13 bases lying between them. The CDR3 protein is CASSPLRGAGTEAFF. CDR3 nucleotides: TGTGCCAGCTCACCACTTCGTGGGGCTGGCACTGAAGCTTTCTTT.

The chain joins TRBV4-3 to TRBJ1-2, with D unclear. The CDR3 totals 14 residues. Germline loops: CDR1 LGHNA, CDR2 YSLEER. V was pared by 4 bases and J by 7 bases, with 16 bases between. The CDR3 loop is CASSLHEWASGYTF. The CDR3 region has the DNA TGCGCCAGCAGCCTCCATGAGTGGGCATCTGGCTACACCTTC.

The chain links TRBV7-9 to TRBJ2-1, with TRBD2 as a possible D gene (6 bases). This CDR3 region has 15 residues. V was shortened by 4 bases and J by 9 bases, with 19 bases between the two germline ends. Germline V gene sequence: CDR1 SEHNR, CDR2 FQNEAQ (reference sequence). The chain's CDR3 is CASSSRGGKRGEQFF. CDR3 sequence (DNA): TGTGCCAGCAGCTCGAGGGGCGGGAAGCGTGGTGAGCAGTTCTTC.

This clone was counted once. The chain joins TRBV9 to TRBJ2-7; 10 bases match TRBD2. V was clipped by 3 bases and J by 6 bases; unmatched bases: 9. Germline values: CDR1 SGDLS, CDR2 YYNGEE. This CDR3 region has 15 residues. The CDR3 sequence is CASSAQGLASAEQYF. CDR3 sequence (DNA): TGTGCCAGCAGCGCACAGGGACTAGCGTCGGCCGAGCAGTACTTC.

The genes are TRBV19 and TRBJ1-5; D not certain. The length of the CDR3 is 13 residues. Trimming removed 7 bases from V and 6 bases from J, with 13 bases in between. Germline assignment: CDR1 LNHDA and CDR2 SQIVND (reference sequence). The CDR3, as DNA: TGTGCCAGTACCGGGAGGGCCGGTCAGCCCCAGCATTTT. Its translation: CASTGRAGQPQHF.

V gene TRBV27 combines with J gene TRBJ1-5; 7 nucleotides line up with TRBD1. Germline CDR1 MNHEY, CDR2 SMNVEV (reference sequence). The CDR3 runs 14 residues. With V trimmed by 6 bases and J by 3 bases, 5 bases remained unmatched. The CDR3 reads CASSATGDNQPQHF. CDR3 nucleotides: TGTGCCAGCAGCGCTACAGGGGACAATCAGCCCCAGCATTTT.

The V and J genes are TRBV5-1 and TRBJ2-1, with 9 positions matching TRBD2. This CDR3 has 14 residues. V shed 1 base, J shed 6 bases, and the junction held 2 bases outside the gene matches. From germline, CDR1 is SGHRS and CDR2 YFSETQ. The CDR3 spells CASSLSGGTNEQFF. The CDR3 DNA reads as TGCGCCAGCAGCTTGAGCGGGGGGACCAATGAGCAGTTCTTC.

The chain links TRBV19 to TRBJ2-6; possibly TRBD1 for D (5 bases). The V end was cut by 7 bases, the J end by 2 bases, with 15 bases between. Per germline, CDR1 LNHDA and CDR2 SQIVND (reference sequence). The CDR3 length is 16 residues. The CDR3 sequence: CASTPQGSAGANVLTF. CDR3 sequence (DNA): TGTGCCAGTACCCCGCAGGGTTCGGCTGGGGCCAACGTCCTGACTTTC.

This chain joins TRBV6-5 and TRBJ2-5, with no clear D. The CDR3 is 13 residues long. CDR1 and CDR2 (germline): MNHEY, SVGAGI. V was clipped by 4 bases and J by 7 bases, with 13 bases between them. CDR3 in amino acids: CASSSALLGTQYF. CDR3 bases: TGTGCCAGCAGTTCGGCTCTGCTAGGGACCCAGTACTTC.

J is TRBJ2-3 and V is TRBV12-3 or TRBV12-4, with D perhaps TRBD1 (5 bases). The V and J ends lost 5 bases and 5 bases respectively, with 5 bases between them. This CDR3 region has 11 residues. DNA of the CDR3: TGTGCCAGCAGTCAGGGAGATACGCAGTATTTT. The encoded protein is CASSQGDTQYF.

This rearrangement joins TRBV6-5 to TRBJ2-1; 7 nucleotides line up with TRBD1. V gave up 7 bases and J gave up 5 bases; unmatched junction bases: 5. This CDR3 is built from 13 residues. Germline V CDR1 and CDR2: MNHEY, SVGAGI. CDR3: CASIGTANNEQFF. CDR3 nucleotides: TGTGCCAGCATAGGGACAGCGAACAATGAGCAGTTCTTC.

The chain employs TRBV19 and TRBJ2-1; tentative D call: TRBD2 (6 bases). V was pared by 7 bases and J by 2 bases, with 12 bases between. The CDR3 is 14 amino acids. Germline V lookup: CDR1 LNHDA, CDR2 SQIVND (reference sequence). CDR3 residues: CASTRGGTYNEQFF. The DNA for the CDR3 is TGTGCCAGTACAAGAGGAGGGACCTACAATGAGCAGTTCTTC.

The J gene is TRBJ1-2, the V gene TRBV20-1; D unclear. V was clipped by 3 bases and J by 7 bases, with 12 bases between them. This CDR3 contains 12 residues. Germline loops: CDR1 DFQATT, CDR2 SNEGSKA (reference sequence). The CDR3 is CSASEQRSGYTF. As DNA, the CDR3 is TGCAGTGCTAGTGAACAAAGGAGTGGCTACACCTTC.

This chain connects TRBV4-1 to TRBJ2-3, with D tentatively TRBD2 (7 bases). V lost 0 bases, J lost 8 bases, and 24 bases lay in between. This CDR3 contains 18 residues. Looked up from germline, CDR1 is MGHRA and CDR2 is YSYEKL. The CDR3 protein is CASSQDLDGGQVRSTQYF. The CDR3 coding sequence is TGCGCCAGCAGCCAAGATCTCGACGGGGGGCAGGTGAGGAGTACGCAGTATTTT.

CDR3 nucleotide sequence: TGTGCCAGCAGTCCCTACCTGACAGGGGGTGAAAAACTGTTTTTT. This codes for CASSPYLTGGEKLFF. The chain couples TRBV27 to TRBJ1-4; TRBD1 matches 9 bases. The J segment lost 7 bases and the V segment lost 5 bases, leaving 8 bases of the junction unmatched. This CDR3 is 15 amino acids long. Germline V gene sequence: CDR1 MNHEY, CDR2 SMNVEV (reference sequence).

J is TRBJ1-2 and V is TRBV6-5; 7 bases are shared with TRBD1. The V and J ends lost 6 bases and 7 bases, in that order; junction bases with no gene match: 8. The CDR3 loop spans 13 amino acids. Germline V gene lookup returns CDR1 MNHEY and CDR2 SVGAGI. CDR3 in DNA: TGTGCCAGCAGACCTCGACAGGGAGGTGGCTACACCTTC. Its protein product is CASRPRQGGGYTF.

The chain employs TRBV27 and TRBJ2-1; TRBD2 agrees at 10 bases. Trimming cost V 4 bases and J 7 bases; bases outside gene matches: 4. The CDR3 has 14 amino acids. CDR1 is MNHEY, CDR2 SMNVEV, per germline (reference sequence). The CDR3 is CASSSSGSGNEQFF. CDR3 DNA: TGTGCCAGCAGTTCTAGCGGGAGCGGGAATGAGCAGTTCTTC.

V gene TRBV3-1 (or the pseudogene TRBV3-2) combines with J gene TRBJ1-5; 9 bases agree with TRBD1. V shed 3 bases, J shed 2 bases, and the junction held 17 bases outside the gene matches. From germline, CDR1 is LGHDT and CDR2 YNNKEL (reference sequence). The CDR3 is 20 amino acids. CDR3 amino acids: CASSQSVGTGGLGGNQPQHF. CDR3 sequence (DNA): TGTGCCAGCAGCCAGTCCGTCGGTACAGGGGGCTTAGGGGGCAATCAGCCCCAGCATTTT.